Below, 2 T cell receptor beta chains from the same sample are listed, as sequenced in a study of T cells in narcolepsy. The method was immunoSEQ multiplex PCR; TCRdb's version includes in-frame clones alone and lacks a portion of them. The sample includes around 15,000 clones, about 85% of them seen just once. Source material: memory (CD45RA-) CD4+ T cells from blood. The receptors derive from a human donor in good health.

This clone was picked up one time. The chain couples TRBV7-8 to TRBJ1-6; D is uncertain. Per the germline V gene, CDR1 is SGHVS and CDR2 is FQNEAQ. The CDR3 consists of 13 residues. The V end was cut by 5 bases, the J end by 7 bases, with 9 bases between. The CDR3 DNA follows: TGTGCCAGCAGCCTAGGGCCCAATTCACCCCTCCACTTT. Translating it yields CASSLGPNSPLHF.

The chain recombines TRBV7-9 with TRBJ2-7; D is possibly TRBD2 (5 bases). Germline values: CDR1 SEHNR, CDR2 FQNEAQ (reference sequence). The CDR3 has 15 residues. With 5 bases removed from V and 2 bases from J, the gap between germline ends came to 16 bases. CDR3 in amino acids: CASSAWTGCTYEQYF. In nucleotides, the CDR3 is TGTGCCAGCAGCGCCTGGACGGGGTGCACCTACGAGCAGTACTTC.